This T cell receptor (beta chain) comes out of a study of cytomegalovirus exposure and HLA in healthy donors. Findings of the study overall: Researchers catalogued about 150 TCR beta chains as cytomegalovirus-associated. According to a subsequent analysis, TCR clusters identified in the first cohort showed a tendency to co-occur across the approximately 130 validation repertoires. Cytomegalovirus status, reportedly, was diagnosed with high specificity and sensitivity by the classifier.

The protocol was immunoSEQ multiplex PCR, while the TCRdb copy is restricted to in-frame clones and leaves out a portion. Of about 70,000 clones in the sample, about 93% are singletons; the top ten hold around 1.5%. Germline-derived CDR1 and CDR2 are MGHRA and YSYEKL. V dropped 0 bases and J dropped 4 bases, with 6 bases sitting between them. This CDR3 contains 13 residues. Notes on this clone: Its target is not known.

Sequenced input: PBMCs. The gene calls are TRBV4-1 and TRBJ2-5, with D possibly matching TRBD2 (5 bases). The clonotype comes from a man between 18 and 29 years old in good health and CMV-seropositive. The CDR3 DNA reads as TGCGCCAGCAGCCAAGAAGGGAGAGAGACCCAGTACTTC. This codes for CASSQEGRETQYF.